The clone carrying this T cell receptor beta chain has only a few counts. Its antigen is unidentified. Germline V CDR1 and CDR2: SGHRS, YFSETQ. The CDR3 is 13 residues long. Trimming cost V 0 bases and J 6 bases, with 7 bases left between them. This entry comes from a study of response to subunit inactivated influenza vaccine. General observations from the study: Only a handful of new T cells, the authors suggested, are recruited with each seasonal influenza vaccination.

In TCRdb, the RT-PCR reads were re-called with MiXCR into one record per CDR3 protein. Of fewer than 600,000 distinct CDR3 sequences detected, approximately 7.8% appear once; the ten largest clones hold around 13%. Specimen: PBMCs from blood, collected approximately 25 months after vaccination. The clonotype originates from a man in his fifties or sixties who received an inactivated influenza vaccine. J is TRBJ2-1 and V is TRBV5-1; D uncertain. The CDR3 DNA reads TGCGCCAGCAGCTTGGTTCCGAGCAATGAGCAGTTCTTC. This codes for CASSLVPSNEQFF.